Here is one TCR beta chain with its context. Its specific antigen is unknown. Within one base of it there is no much larger clone, and no base qualities were kept. The entry originates in a study of T cells and copy number aberrations in small-cell lung cancer (dated by TCRdb to about 2021). Some background on the complete study: To relate T cell metrics to mutations and copy number aberrations, the same tumor regions underwent both TCR repertoire sequencing and whole-exome sequencing. Tumor TCR data existed for roughly 17 patients, and some 15 patients had TCR data from both tumor tissue and normal tissue.

Patients with limited-stage small-cell lung cancer who underwent surgical resection in Hangzhou, China, between about 2007 and 2021 were included as donors. All donors had upfront surgery without preoperative chemotherapy or radiotherapy, and none received immunotherapy before or after surgery. All 19 patients in the sequenced cohort were smokers or heavy second-hand smokers. Three regions were collected from each tumor FFPE block by a grid approach so that spatial heterogeneity of the primary tumors was represented. Tumor regions were macrodissected to enrich malignant cells, and only regions expected to yield at least 150 ng DNA were selected. The study used multi-region TCR-beta sequencing of resected limited-stage small-cell lung cancers together with tumor-adjacent lung tissue to characterize T cell repertoire heterogeneity. The AllPrep DNA/RNA FFPE Kit (Qiagen) was used to extract genomic DNA from FFPE tissue.

Study-wide findings and limitations: Every specimen was formalin-fixed paraffin-embedded tissue, a material known to introduce sequencing artifacts. The TCR repertoire was highly heterogeneous across regions: roughly 75-98% of clones were restricted to a single region, a lower overlap than in localized NSCLC. Higher copy number aberration burden was negatively correlated with tumor T-cell density, richness and clonality. Because surgical resection is uncommon in small-cell lung cancer, the study was limited by a small sample size, and the findings need validation. Compared with adjacent lung tissue, tumors showed lower T-cell density, richness and clonality, although the density difference was not significant.

Using multiplexed V- and J-gene primers, the immunoSEQ hsTCRB Kit amplified TCR-beta CDR3 regions from genomic DNA. Unique DNA barcodes were added in a second PCR, and the samples were pooled together with one negative control and one positive control. Sequencing of the pooled TCR-beta libraries was performed on an Illumina MiSeq using a 150-cycle paired-end protocol. On the authors' methods: Raw sequencing data were processed by Adaptive Biotechnologies into a report containing normalized, annotated TCR-beta repertoires. To compute T-cell density, TCR-beta templates were normalized to usable DNA, with usable DNA estimated through amplification of housekeeping genes. Richness counted unique rearrangements, and clonality was defined as 1 minus Pielou's evenness. Intratumor TCR heterogeneity between regions was quantified with the Jaccard index, the Morisita overlap index, and the proportion of shared top-20 clonotypes. TCRdb took this table from immuneACCESS and kept in-frame rearrangements with V and J called. Such tables lack part of the clones; where checked against another copy, unresolved V genes explain under half of the gap, and the rest is unexplained. That table gives V, J and clone size, and the DNA gave D and trimming. Present in this sample are hundreds of clones, 85% to 95% of which were seen just once. The leading ten clones occupy roughly 4% of the sample.

Spanning cysteine to phenylalanine, the CDR3 consists of 13 amino acids. The retained sequence is limited to the CDR3, 39 bases, with the frame set at the first base. CDR1 and CDR2 are read off the germline V gene as LGHNA and YSLEER. The chain is encoded by TRBV4-3 joined to TRBJ2-5; TRBD2 might be the D gene, on 5 matching bases. The J call may be faulty, since TRBJ2-7 better matches the DNA end. The sequenced sample was tumor tissue. The source of this sequence is a man in his 70s with small cell lung cancer. The DNA sequence is given as TGCGCCAGCAGCCAAGCTGGAGCGGACGAGCAGTACTTC. Translated, this is CASSQAGADEQYF.